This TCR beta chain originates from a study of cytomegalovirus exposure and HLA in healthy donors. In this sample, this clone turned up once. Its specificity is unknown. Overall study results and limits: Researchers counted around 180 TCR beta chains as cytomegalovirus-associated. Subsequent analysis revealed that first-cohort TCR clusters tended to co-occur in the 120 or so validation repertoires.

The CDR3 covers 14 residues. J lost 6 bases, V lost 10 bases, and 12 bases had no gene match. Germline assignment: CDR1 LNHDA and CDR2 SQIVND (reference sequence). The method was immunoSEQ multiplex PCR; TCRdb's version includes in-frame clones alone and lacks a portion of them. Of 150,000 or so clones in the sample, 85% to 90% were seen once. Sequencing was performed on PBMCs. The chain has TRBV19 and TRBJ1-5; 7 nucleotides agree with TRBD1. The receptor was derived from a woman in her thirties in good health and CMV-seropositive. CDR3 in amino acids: CATLPTGRSQPQHF. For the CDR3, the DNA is TGTGCCACCCTGCCGACAGGGAGAAGTCAGCCCCAGCATTTT.